These T cell receptor beta chains were read from a single sample in a study of blood T cell repertoires in COVID-19. Repertoires were generated with immunoSEQ multiplex PCR, while TCRdb's copy carries only in-frame clones and drops some. The sample has 180,000 or so clones; 70% to 80% are singletons. The sequenced material came from peripheral blood. These receptors originate from a man aged 50 to 60 who had recovered from COVID-19. Both conserved end residues are part of each CDR3. A D gene is named only where the DNA matches it firmly. Only some rows state a clone size, as once, few, many or a class for expanded clones.

v_call	d_call	j_call	clone_size	cdr3_aa	cdr3_nt
TRBV18	TRBD1	TRBJ1-1	.	CASSWDRTLEAFF	TGTGCCAGCTCTTGGGACAGGACTTTAGAAGCTTTCTTT
TRBV30	.	TRBJ2-3	.	CAWSRDIRTDTQYF	TGTGCCTGGAGCAGAGACATTCGCACAGATACGCAGTATTTT
TRBV6-5	TRBD1	TRBJ2-7	.	CASSSQGAEQYF	TGTGCCAGCAGTTCACAGGGGGCCGAGCAGTACTTC
TRBV11-3	.	TRBJ2-5	.	CASSLGGTLQETQYF	TGTGCCAGCAGCTTAGGGGGGACACTGCAAGAGACCCAGTACTTC
TRBV5-1	.	TRBJ1-1	.	CASSRGSGQGANTEAFF	TGCGCCAGCAGCAGGGGGAGTGGGCAGGGTGCGAACACTGAAGCTTTCTTT
TRBV27	.	TRBJ2-7	.	CASRRQSTYEQYF	TGTGCCAGCAGGCGACAGAGTACCTACGAGCAGTACTTC
TRBV4-3	TRBD1	TRBJ2-7	.	CASSHRTGIYEQYF	TGCGCCAGCAGCCACAGGACAGGGATCTACGAGCAGTACTTC
TRBV12-3/TRBV12-4	TRBD1	TRBJ1-6	.	CASSFGGTVNDF	TGTGCCAGCAGTTTTGGTGGGACAGTGAATGACTTT
TRBV9	TRBD2	TRBJ2-5	.	CASSLSDGRVETQYF	TGTGCCAGCAGTCTATCTGACGGGAGGGTGGAGACCCAGTACTTC
TRBV28	.	TRBJ2-1	.	CASAKRSTGGYNEQFF	TGTGCCAGCGCTAAAAGGTCCACAGGCGGCTACAATGAGCAGTTCTTC
TRBV6-5	.	TRBJ2-2	.	CASSRVGVTGELFF	TGTGCCAGCAGCCGGGTCGGAGTCACCGGGGAGCTGTTTTTT
TRBV29-1	.	TRBJ2-7	.	CSVSGERYEQYF	TGCAGCGTTTCCGGGGAAAGGTACGAGCAGTACTTC
TRBV10-3	.	TRBJ1-6	.	CAIRDLTGSPLHF	TGTGCCATCAGGGACCTCACAGGTTCACCCCTCCACTTT
TRBV6-5	.	TRBJ1-1	.	CALQTAARNTEAFF	TGTGCCCTACAAACGGCAGCGAGGAACACTGAAGCTTTCTTT
TRBV19	TRBD1	TRBJ2-3	.	CASNTDRGADTQYF	TGTGCCAGTAACACGGACAGGGGGGCAGATACGCAGTATTTT
TRBV10-3	TRBD1	TRBJ1-6	.	CAISAQTGDNSPLHF	TGTGCCATCAGTGCGCAGACAGGGGATAATTCACCCCTCCACTTT
TRBV2	TRBD1	TRBJ1-4	few	CASSATTGRNEKLFF	TGTGCCAGCAGCGCAACGACAGGGAGGAATGAAAAACTGTTTTTT
TRBV5-1	TRBD2	TRBJ2-1	.	CASSLPGLAGGPVPQFYNEQFF	TGCGCCAGCAGCTTACCGGGACTAGCGGGAGGGCCGGTCCCCCAGTTTTACAATGAGCAGTTCTTC
TRBV19	.	TRBJ1-1	.	CASSIGQPNTEAFF	TGTGCCAGTAGTATTGGACAGCCGAACACTGAAGCTTTCTTT
TRBV11-2	.	TRBJ2-5	.	CASSPDREETQYF	TGTGCCAGCAGCCCGGACAGAGAAGAGACCCAGTACTTC
TRBV19	TRBD1	TRBJ2-1	.	CASSRGQGREQFF	TGTGCCAGTAGTAGGGGACAGGGGAGGGAGCAGTTCTTC
TRBV29-1	.	TRBJ2-5	.	CSVRDSNPTQYF	TGCAGCGTGCGGGACAGTAATCCGACCCAGTACTTC
TRBV5-1	.	TRBJ2-7	.	CASSPTNFYEQYF	TGCGCCAGCAGCCCAACTAACTTTTACGAGCAGTACTTC
TRBV9	TRBD1	TRBJ1-3	few	CASSVGTGYSGNTIYF	TGTGCCAGCAGCGTTGGGACAGGTTATTCTGGAAACACCATATATTTT
TRBV29-1	TRBD1	TRBJ1-1	.	CSATDRGNTEAFF	TGCAGCGCTACGGACAGGGGGAACACTGAAGCTTTCTTT
TRBV10-1	TRBD1	TRBJ1-2	.	CASSAGTAYGYTF	TGCGCCAGCAGTGCTGGGACAGCGTATGGCTACACCTTC
TRBV30	.	TRBJ2-4	.	CAWRPLAKNIQYF	TGTGCCTGGAGACCACTAGCCAAAAACATTCAGTACTTC
TRBV6-5	TRBD2	TRBJ2-7	.	CASKWTSGNHYEQYF	TGTGCCAGCAAGTGGACTAGCGGGAATCACTACGAGCAGTACTTC
TRBV19	TRBD1	TRBJ1-2	.	CASSWDRANYGYTF	TGTGCCAGTAGCTGGGACAGGGCTAACTATGGCTACACCTTC
TRBV5-1	TRBD2	TRBJ2-3	.	CASRDTSGTDTQYF	TGCGCCAGCAGAGATACTAGCGGGACAGATACGCAGTATTTT
TRBV13	TRBD1	TRBJ2-7	.	CASSFTTGGEQYF	TGTGCCAGCAGCTTCACTACAGGGGGGGAGCAGTACTTC
TRBV18	.	TRBJ2-5	.	CASSPQGTQYF	TGTGCCAGCTCACCCCAGGGGACCCAGTACTTC
TRBV28	TRBD2	TRBJ2-1	.	CAIAGTSGSDEQFF	TGTGCCATCGCAGGGACTAGCGGCAGCGATGAGCAGTTCTTC
TRBV11-2	.	TRBJ2-7	.	CASSAYSGGPYEQYF	TGTGCCAGCAGCGCCTATAGCGGAGGCCCCTACGAGCAGTACTTC
TRBV18	TRBD2	TRBJ2-7	.	CASSQPGLAGGDEQYF	TGTGCCAGCTCACAACCGGGACTAGCGGGAGGTGATGAGCAGTACTTC
TRBV28	TRBD2	TRBJ2-7	.	CASRPAGTSASYEQYF	TGTGCCAGCAGACCCGCCGGGACTAGCGCATCCTACGAGCAGTACTTC
TRBV3-1/TRBV3-2	.	TRBJ2-7	.	CASSQAQTYEQYF	TGTGCCAGCAGCCAAGCACAGACCTACGAGCAGTACTTC
TRBV11-2	TRBD2	TRBJ2-1	.	CASSSGTSGSKEFF	TGTGCCAGCAGCTCCGGGACTAGCGGGAGTAAGGAGTTCTTC
TRBV6-5	TRBD2	TRBJ2-1	.	CASSSSGLAGTHEQFF	TGTGCCAGCAGTTCCTCCGGACTAGCGGGAACCCATGAGCAGTTCTTC
TRBV28	.	TRBJ1-5	.	CASSLFRSDQPQHF	TGTGCCAGCAGTTTATTCAGATCCGATCAGCCCCAGCATTTT
TRBV7-3	.	TRBJ2-5	.	CASSLSGGETQYF	TGTGCCAGCAGCTTGAGCGGTGGGGAGACCCAGTACTTC
TRBV19	.	TRBJ2-5	.	CASSPPRQETQYF	TGTGCCAGTAGCCCCCCCAGGCAAGAGACCCAGTACTTC
TRBV5-1	.	TRBJ2-7	few	CASSLDFLGAPNYEQYF	TGCGCCAGCAGCTTGGATTTCCTTGGGGCGCCAAACTACGAGCAGTACTTC
TRBV18	.	TRBJ1-2	.	CASSPRQNYGYTF	TGTGCCAGCTCACCAAGACAGAACTATGGCTACACCTTC
TRBV28	TRBD2	TRBJ2-5	.	CASSLWRLAGERETQYF	TGTGCCAGCAGTTTATGGCGACTAGCGGGAGAGAGAGAGACCCAGTACTTC
TRBV27	.	TRBJ2-1	few	CASSLGPGNEQFF	TGTGCCAGCAGTTTGGGGCCAGGGAATGAGCAGTTCTTC
TRBV6-1	.	TRBJ2-1	.	CASSERPGGWNEQFF	TGTGCCAGCAGTGAAAGGCCAGGGGGGTGGAATGAGCAGTTCTTC
TRBV10-3	TRBD1	TRBJ2-7	once	CAISDPYGRGRSYEQYF	TGTGCCATCAGTGACCCTTATGGCAGGGGGCGATCCTACGAGCAGTACTTC
TRBV19	TRBD1	TRBJ1-1	.	CATKGTGGLNTEAFF	TGTGCCACTAAGGGGACAGGGGGACTGAACACTGAAGCTTTCTTT
TRBV4-1	.	TRBJ1-1	.	CASSQDLFSVDTEAFF	TGCGCCAGCAGCCAAGATCTTTTCAGCGTGGACACTGAAGCTTTCTTT
TRBV9	.	TRBJ2-6	.	CASSAPRELGGANVLTF	TGTGCCAGCAGCGCCCCCCGGGAGTTGGGGGGGGCCAACGTCCTGACTTTC
TRBV5-1	.	TRBJ1-3	few	CASSRAGQPEGNTIYF	TGCGCCAGCAGCCGCGCAGGACAGCCCGAGGGAAACACCATATATTTT